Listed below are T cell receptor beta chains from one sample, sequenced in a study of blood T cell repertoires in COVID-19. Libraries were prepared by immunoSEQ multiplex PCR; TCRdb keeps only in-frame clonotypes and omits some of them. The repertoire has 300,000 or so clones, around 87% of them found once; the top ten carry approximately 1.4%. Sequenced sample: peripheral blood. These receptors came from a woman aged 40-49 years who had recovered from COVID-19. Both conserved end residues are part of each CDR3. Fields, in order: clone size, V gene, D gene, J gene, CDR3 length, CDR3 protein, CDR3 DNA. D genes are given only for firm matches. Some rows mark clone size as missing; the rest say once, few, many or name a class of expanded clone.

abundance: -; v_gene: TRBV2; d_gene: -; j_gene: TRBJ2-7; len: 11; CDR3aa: CASSVRDEQYF; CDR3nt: TGTGCCAGCAGTGTACGGGATGAGCAGTACTTC
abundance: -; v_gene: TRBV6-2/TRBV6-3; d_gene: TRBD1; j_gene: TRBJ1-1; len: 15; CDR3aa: CASSSDRFGITEAFF; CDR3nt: TGTGCCAGCAGTTCGGACAGGTTCGGTATCACTGAAGCTTTCTTT
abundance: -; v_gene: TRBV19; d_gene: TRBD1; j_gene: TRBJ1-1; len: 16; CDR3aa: CASSIVWDRESTEAFF; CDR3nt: TGTGCCAGTAGTATAGTTTGGGACAGGGAATCAACTGAAGCTTTCTTT
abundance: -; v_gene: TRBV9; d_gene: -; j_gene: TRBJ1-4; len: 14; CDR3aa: CASSQTELNEKLFF; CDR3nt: TGTGCCAGCAGCCAGACAGAACTTAATGAAAAACTGTTTTTT
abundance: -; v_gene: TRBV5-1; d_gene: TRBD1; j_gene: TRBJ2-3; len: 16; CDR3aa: CASSPPRDRDTDTQYF; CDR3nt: TGCGCCAGCAGCCCGCCCCGGGACAGGGACACAGATACGCAGTATTTT
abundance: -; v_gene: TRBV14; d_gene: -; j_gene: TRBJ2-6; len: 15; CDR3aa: CASSPDNSGANVLTF; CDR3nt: TGTGCCAGCAGCCCCGACAACTCTGGGGCCAACGTCCTGACTTTC
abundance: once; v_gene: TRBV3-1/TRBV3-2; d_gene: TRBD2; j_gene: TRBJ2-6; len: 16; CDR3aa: CASSQRGEPGANVLTF; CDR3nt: TGTGCCAGCAGCCAACGGGGGGAGCCTGGGGCCAACGTCCTGACTTTC
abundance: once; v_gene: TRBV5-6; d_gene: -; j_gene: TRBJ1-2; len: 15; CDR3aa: CASSIGDRRNYGYTF; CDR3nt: TGTGCCAGCAGCATCGGCGACAGGCGAAACTATGGCTACACCTTC
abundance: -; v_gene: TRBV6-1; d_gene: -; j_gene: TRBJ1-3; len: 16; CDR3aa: CASSVHSVGTGNTIYF; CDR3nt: TGTGCCAGCAGTGTGCACTCTGTCGGGACTGGAAACACCATATATTTT
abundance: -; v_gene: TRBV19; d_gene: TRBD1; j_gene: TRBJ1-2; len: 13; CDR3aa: CASSRTGDYGYTF; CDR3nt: TGTGCCAGTAGTAGGACAGGGGACTATGGCTACACCTTC
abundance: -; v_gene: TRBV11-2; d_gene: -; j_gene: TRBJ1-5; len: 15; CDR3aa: CASSLETGQYQPQHF; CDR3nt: TGTGCCAGCAGCTTAGAAACAGGGCAATATCAGCCCCAGCATTTT
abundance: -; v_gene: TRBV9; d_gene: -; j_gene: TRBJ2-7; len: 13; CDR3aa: CASSVGGAHEQYF; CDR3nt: TGTGCCAGCAGCGTAGGTGGAGCCCACGAGCAGTACTTC
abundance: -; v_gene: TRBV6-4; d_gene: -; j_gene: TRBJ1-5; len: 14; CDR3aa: CASSLQGWHQPQHF; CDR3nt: TGTGCCAGCAGTCTACAGGGTTGGCATCAGCCCCAGCATTTT
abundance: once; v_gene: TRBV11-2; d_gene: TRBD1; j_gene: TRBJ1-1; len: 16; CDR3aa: CASSQDRGRRATEAFF; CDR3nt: TGTGCCAGCAGCCAAGACAGGGGGAGGAGAGCCACTGAAGCTTTCTTT
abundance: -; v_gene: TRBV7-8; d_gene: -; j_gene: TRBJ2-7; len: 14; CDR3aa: CASSLGVLSYEQYF; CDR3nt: TGTGCCAGCAGCTTAGGTGTACTCTCCTACGAGCAGTACTTC
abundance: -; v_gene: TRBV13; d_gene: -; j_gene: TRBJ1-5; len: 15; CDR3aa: CASSLGEGGNQPQHF; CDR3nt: TGTGCCAGCAGCTTAGGCGAGGGGGGGAATCAGCCCCAGCATTTT
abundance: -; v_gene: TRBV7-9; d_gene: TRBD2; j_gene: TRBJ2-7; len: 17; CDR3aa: CASAPFPGGTSHYEQYF; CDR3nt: TGTGCCAGCGCCCCCTTCCCCGGTGGGACTAGTCATTACGAGCAGTACTTC
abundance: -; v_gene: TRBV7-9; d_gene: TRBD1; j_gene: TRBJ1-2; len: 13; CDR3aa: CASSPGQSYGYTF; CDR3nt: TGTGCCAGCAGCCCGGGACAGAGCTATGGCTACACCTTC
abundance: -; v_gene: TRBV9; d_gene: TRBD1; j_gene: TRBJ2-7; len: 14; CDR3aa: CASSPSGQAYEQYF; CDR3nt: TGTGCCAGCAGCCCGTCGGGACAGGCCTACGAGCAGTACTTC
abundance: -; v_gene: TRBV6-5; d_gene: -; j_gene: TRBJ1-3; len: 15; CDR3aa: CASTMGLSSGNTIYF; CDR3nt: TGTGCCAGCACCATGGGACTGAGCTCTGGAAACACCATATATTTT
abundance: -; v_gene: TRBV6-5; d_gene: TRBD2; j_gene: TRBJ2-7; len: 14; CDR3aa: CASGRASRGYEQYF; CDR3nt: TGTGCCAGCGGGAGGGCCTCCCGGGGCTACGAGCAGTACTTC